This T cell receptor (beta chain) came from a study of T cell clones after liver transplantation. Across the study: TCRbeta sequencing after a pre-transplant mixed lymphocyte reaction identified graft-donor-reactive clones, later tracked in post-transplant blood. Graft-donor-reactive sequences were compared with third-party-reactive TCRbeta sequences from pre-transplant mixed lymphocyte reactions. Until 12-24 months post-transplant, subjects got standard immunosuppression and no induction.

Concerning this clone: Its cognate antigen is unknown.

Sequencing was performed with immunoSEQ multiplex PCR; in TCRdb, only in-frame clones are kept and a portion is missing. The sample shows 45,000 or so clones, 85% to 90% of them seen only once. Study outcomes and limitations: In a couple of subjects, few donor cells limited the measurable donor-reactive repertoire.

The CDR3 runs 17 residues. Germline CDR1 and CDR2: SGHTA and FQGNSA. Trimming left V 2 bases short and J 0 bases short, with 15 bases between. The TCR comes from a human patient who received a liver transplant. Some T cells may originate from the graft donor. Sequencing was performed on CD4+ T cells from blood, taken 24 months after liver transplant. The chain has TRBV7-2 and TRBJ2-3, with D perhaps matching TRBD1 (5 bases). CDR3 DNA: TGTGCCAGCAGCTTACCTGGGGCAGTTACTAGCACAGATACGCAGTATTTT. Encoded protein: CASSLPGAVTSTDTQYF.